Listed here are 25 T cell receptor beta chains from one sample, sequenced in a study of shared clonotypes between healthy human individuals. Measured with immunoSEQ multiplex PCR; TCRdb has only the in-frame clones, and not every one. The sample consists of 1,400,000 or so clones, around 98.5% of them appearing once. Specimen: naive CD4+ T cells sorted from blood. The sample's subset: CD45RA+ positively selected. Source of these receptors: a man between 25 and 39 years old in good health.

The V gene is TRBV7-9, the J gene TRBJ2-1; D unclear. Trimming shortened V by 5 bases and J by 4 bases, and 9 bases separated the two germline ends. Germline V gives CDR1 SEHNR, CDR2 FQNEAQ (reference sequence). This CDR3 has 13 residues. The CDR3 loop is CASSERSYNEQFF. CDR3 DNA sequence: TGTGCCAGCAGCGAACGCTCGTACAATGAGCAGTTCTTC.

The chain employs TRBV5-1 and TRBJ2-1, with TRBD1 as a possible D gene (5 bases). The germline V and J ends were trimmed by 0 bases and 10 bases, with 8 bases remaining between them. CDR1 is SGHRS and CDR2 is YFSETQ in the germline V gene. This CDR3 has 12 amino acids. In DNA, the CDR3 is TGCGCCAGCAGCTTGGTAGGGGAAGAGCAGTTCTTC. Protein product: CASSLVGEEQFF.

CDR3 amino acids: CASRKAGGASNEQFF. Here the CDR3 DNA reads TGTGCCAGCAGGAAAGCGGGAGGGGCCTCCAATGAGCAGTTCTTC. The rearrangement links TRBV6-6 to TRBJ2-1; 10 bases fit TRBD2. Germline V CDR1 and CDR2: MNHNY, SVGAGI (reference sequence). The CDR3 runs to 15 residues. The V gene end was trimmed by 6 bases and the J gene end by 6 bases; junction bases not matched to a gene: 8.

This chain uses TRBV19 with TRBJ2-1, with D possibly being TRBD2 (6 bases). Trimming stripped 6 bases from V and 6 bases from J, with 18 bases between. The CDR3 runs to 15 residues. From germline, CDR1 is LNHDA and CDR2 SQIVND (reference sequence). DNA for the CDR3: TGTGCCAGTAGGAACCGGGACTTTAGTCCCAATGAGCAGTTCTTC. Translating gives CASRNRDFSPNEQFF.

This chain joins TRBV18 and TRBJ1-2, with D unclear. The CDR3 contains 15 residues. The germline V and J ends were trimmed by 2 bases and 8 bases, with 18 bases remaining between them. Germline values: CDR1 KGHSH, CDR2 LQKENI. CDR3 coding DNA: TGTGCCAGCTCACCAATCATTCCTTCTCCGTTGGGCTACACCTTC. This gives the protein CASSPIIPSPLGYTF.

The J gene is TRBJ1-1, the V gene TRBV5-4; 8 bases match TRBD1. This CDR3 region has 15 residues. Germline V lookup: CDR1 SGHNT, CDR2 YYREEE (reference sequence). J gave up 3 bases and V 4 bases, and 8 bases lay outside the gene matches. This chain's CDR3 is CASSPRDRWDTEAFF. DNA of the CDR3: TGTGCCAGCAGCCCACGGGACAGGTGGGACACTGAAGCTTTCTTT.

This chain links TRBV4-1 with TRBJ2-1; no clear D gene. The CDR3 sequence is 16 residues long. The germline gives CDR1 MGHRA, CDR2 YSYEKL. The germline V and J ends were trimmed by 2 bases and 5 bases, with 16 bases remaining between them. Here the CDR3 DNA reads TGCGCCAGCAGCCAACTATTATCACCAGTGAACAATGAGCAGTTCTTC. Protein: CASSQLLSPVNNEQFF.

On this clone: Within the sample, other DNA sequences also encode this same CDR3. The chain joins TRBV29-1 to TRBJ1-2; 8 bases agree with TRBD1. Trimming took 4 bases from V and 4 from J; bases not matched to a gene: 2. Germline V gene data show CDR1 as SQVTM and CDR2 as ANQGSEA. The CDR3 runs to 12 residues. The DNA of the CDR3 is TGCAGCGTTGGCGGACAGGGCTATGGCTACACCTTC. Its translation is CSVGGQGYGYTF. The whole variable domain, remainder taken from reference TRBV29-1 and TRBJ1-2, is SAVISQKPSRDICQRGTSLTIQCQVDSQVTMMFWYRQQPGQSLTLIATANQGSEATYESGFVIDKFPISRPNLTFSTLTVSNMSPEDSSIYLCSVGGQGYGYTFGSGTRLTVV.

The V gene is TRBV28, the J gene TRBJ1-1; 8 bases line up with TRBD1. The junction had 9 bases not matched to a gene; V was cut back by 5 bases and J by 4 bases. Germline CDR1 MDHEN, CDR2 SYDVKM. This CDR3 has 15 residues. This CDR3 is CASSPLDREGTEAFF. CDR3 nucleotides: TGTGCCAGCAGTCCATTGGACAGGGAGGGCACTGAAGCTTTCTTT. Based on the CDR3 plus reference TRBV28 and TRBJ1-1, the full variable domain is DVKVTQSSRYLVKRTGEKVFLECVQDMDHENMFWYRQDPGLGLRLIYFSYDVKMKEKGDIPEGYSVSREKKERFSLILESASTNQTSMYLCASSPLDREGTEAFFGQGTRLTVV.

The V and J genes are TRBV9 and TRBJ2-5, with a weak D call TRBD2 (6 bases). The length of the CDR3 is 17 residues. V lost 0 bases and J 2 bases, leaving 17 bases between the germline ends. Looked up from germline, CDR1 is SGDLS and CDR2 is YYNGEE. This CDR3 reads CASSVDPPDGLQETQYF. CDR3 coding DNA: TGTGCCAGCAGCGTAGACCCCCCGGACGGACTACAAGAGACCCAGTACTTC.

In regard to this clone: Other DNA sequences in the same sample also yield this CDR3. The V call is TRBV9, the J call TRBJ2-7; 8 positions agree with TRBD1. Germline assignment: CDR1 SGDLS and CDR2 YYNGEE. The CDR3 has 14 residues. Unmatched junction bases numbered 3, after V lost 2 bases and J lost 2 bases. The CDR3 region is CASSVGTGTYEQYF. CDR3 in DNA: TGTGCCAGCAGCGTGGGGACAGGCACCTACGAGCAGTACTTC.

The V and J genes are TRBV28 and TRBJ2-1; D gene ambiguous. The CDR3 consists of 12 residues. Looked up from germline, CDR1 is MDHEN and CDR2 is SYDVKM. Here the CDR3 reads CATLGSSDEQFF. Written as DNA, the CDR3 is TGTGCTACGTTAGGGTCTTCCGATGAGCAGTTCTTC.

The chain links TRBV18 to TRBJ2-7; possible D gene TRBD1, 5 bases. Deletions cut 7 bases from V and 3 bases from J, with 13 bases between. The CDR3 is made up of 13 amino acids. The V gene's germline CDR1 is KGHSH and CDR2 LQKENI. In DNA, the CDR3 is TGTGCCAGCTGCAGAGGACAAAACTACGAGCAGTACTTC. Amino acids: CASCRGQNYEQYF. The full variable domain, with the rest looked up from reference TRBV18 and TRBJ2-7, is NAGVMQNPRHLVRRRGQEARLRCSPMKGHSHVYWYRQLPEEGLKFMVYLQKENIIDESGMPKERFSAEFPKEGPSILRIQQVVRGDSAAYFCASCRGQNYEQYFGPGTRLTVT.

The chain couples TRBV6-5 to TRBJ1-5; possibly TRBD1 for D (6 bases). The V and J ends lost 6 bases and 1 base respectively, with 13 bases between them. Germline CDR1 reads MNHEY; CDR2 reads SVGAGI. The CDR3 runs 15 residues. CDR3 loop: CASSRGDTSNQPQHF. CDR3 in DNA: TGTGCCAGCAGCAGAGGGGACACGAGCAATCAGCCCCAGCATTTT.

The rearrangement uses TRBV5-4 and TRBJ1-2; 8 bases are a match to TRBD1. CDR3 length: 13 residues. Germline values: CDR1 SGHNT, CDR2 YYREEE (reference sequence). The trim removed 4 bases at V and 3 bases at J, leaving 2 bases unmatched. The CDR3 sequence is CASSQDRDYGYTF. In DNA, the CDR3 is TGTGCCAGCAGCCAGGACAGGGACTATGGCTACACCTTC.

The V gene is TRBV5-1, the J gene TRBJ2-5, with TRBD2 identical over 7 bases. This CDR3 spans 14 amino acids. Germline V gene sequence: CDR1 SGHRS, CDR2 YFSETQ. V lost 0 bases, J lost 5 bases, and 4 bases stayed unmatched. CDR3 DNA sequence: TGCGCCAGCAGCTTGGCGGGGGGAAGGGAGACCCAGTACTTC. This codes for CASSLAGGRETQYF. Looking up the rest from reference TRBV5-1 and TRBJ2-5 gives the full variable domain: KAGVTQTPRYLIKTRGQQVTLSCSPISGHRSVSWYQQTPGQGLQFLFEYFSETQRNKGNFPGRFSGRQFSNSRSEMNVSTLELGDSALYLCASSLAGGRETQYFGPGTRLLVL.

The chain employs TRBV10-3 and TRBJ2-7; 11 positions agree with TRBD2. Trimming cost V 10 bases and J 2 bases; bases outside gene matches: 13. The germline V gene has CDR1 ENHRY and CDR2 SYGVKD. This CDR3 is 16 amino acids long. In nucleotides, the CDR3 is TGTGCCACCGACGTAACTAGCGGGAGTTTACCCTACGAGCAGTACTTC. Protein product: CATDVTSGSLPYEQYF.

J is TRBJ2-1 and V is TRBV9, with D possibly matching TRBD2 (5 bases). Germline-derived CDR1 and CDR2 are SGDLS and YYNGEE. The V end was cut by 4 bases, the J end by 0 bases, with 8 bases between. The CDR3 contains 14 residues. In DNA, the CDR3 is TGTGCCAGCAGCATAGCGAGCTCCTACAATGAGCAGTTCTTC. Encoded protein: CASSIASSYNEQFF. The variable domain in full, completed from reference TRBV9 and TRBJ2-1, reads DSGVTQTPKHLITATGQRVTLRCSPRSGDLSVYWYQQSLDQGLQFLIQYYNGEERAKGNILERFSAQQFPDLHSELNLSSLELGDSALYFCASSIASSYNEQFFGPGTRLTVL.

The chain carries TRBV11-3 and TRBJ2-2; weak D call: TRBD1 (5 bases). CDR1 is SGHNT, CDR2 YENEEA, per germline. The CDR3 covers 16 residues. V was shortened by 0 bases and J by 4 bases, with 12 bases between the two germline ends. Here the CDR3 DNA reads TGTGCCAGCAGCTTAGATCTGGGTAGGGGCACCGGGGAGCTGTTTTTT. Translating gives CASSLDLGRGTGELFF.

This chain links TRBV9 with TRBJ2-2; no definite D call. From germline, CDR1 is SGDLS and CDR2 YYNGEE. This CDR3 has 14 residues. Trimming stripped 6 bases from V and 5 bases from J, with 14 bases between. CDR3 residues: CASTRKGKTGELFF. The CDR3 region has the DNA TGTGCCAGCACCCGGAAGGGCAAGACCGGGGAGCTGTTTTTT.

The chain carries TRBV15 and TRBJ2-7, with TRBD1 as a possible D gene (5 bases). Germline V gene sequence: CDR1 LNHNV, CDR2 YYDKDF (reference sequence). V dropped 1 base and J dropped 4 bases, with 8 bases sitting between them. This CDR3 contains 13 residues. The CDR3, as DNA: TGTGCCACCAGCAGAGCCAGGGCGTACGAGCAGTACTTC. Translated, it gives CATSRARAYEQYF. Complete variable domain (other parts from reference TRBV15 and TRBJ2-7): DAMVIQNPRYQVTQFGKPVTLSCSQTLNHNVMYWYQQKSSQAPKLLFHYYDKDFNNEADTPDNFQSRRPNTSFCFLDIRSPGLGDTAMYLCATSRARAYEQYFGPGTRLTVT.

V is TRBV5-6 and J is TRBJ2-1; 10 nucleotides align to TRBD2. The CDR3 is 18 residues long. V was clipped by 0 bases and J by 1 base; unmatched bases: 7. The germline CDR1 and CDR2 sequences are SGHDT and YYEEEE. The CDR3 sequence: CASSLGSRSGGSYNEQFF. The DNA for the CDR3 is TGTGCCAGCAGCTTGGGCAGCCGTAGCGGGGGGTCCTACAATGAGCAGTTCTTC.

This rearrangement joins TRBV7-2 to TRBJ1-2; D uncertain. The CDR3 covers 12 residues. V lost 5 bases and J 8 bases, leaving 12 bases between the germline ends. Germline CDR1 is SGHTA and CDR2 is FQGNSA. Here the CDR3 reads CASSGNLIGYTF. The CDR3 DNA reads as TGTGCCAGCAGCGGGAACTTGATCGGCTACACCTTC. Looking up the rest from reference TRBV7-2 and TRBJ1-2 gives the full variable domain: GAGVSQSPSNKVTEKGKDVELRCDPISGHTALYWYRQSLGQGLEFLIYFQGNSAPDKSGLPSDRFSAERTGGSVSTLTIQRTQQEDSAVYLCASSGNLIGYTFGSGTRLTVV.

DNA for the CDR3: TGCGCCAGCAGCTTGGGGCTAGCGGGAGGGCCGTCAGATACGCAGTATTTT. This gives the protein CASSLGLAGGPSDTQYF. This chain connects TRBV5-1 to TRBJ2-3, with 12 nucleotides matching TRBD2. Trimming cost V 0 bases and J 4 bases; bases outside gene matches: 6. Germline V lookup: CDR1 SGHRS, CDR2 YFSETQ. CDR3 length equals 17 residues.

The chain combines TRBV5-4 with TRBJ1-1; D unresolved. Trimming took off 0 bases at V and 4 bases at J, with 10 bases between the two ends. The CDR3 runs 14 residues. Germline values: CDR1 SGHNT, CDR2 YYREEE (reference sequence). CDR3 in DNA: TGTGCCAGCAGCTTGGTTGACGCCGGCACTGAAGCTTTCTTT. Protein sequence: CASSLVDAGTEAFF. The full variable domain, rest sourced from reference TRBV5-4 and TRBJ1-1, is ETGVTQSPTHLIKTRGQQVTLRCSSQSGHNTVSWYQQALGQGPQFIFQYYREEENGRGNFPPRFSGLQFPNYSSELNVNALELDDSALYLCASSLVDAGTEAFFGQGTRLTVV.